This TCR beta chain emerged from a study of T cell changes during pregnancy in multiple sclerosis. Repertoires were generated with immunoSEQ multiplex PCR, while TCRdb's copy carries only in-frame clones and drops some. This sample carries roughly 50,000 clones, 75% to 95% of them seen once, and the ten largest clones take about 1.2%. This CDR3 is built from 14 residues. V gave up 7 bases and J gave up 9 bases; unmatched junction bases: 6. Germline-derived CDR1 and CDR2 are MGHDK and SYGVNS. This clonotype was obtained from a female donor in good health, enrolled as a control in a pregnancy study. The source was peripheral blood, collected after pregnancy. The chain joins TRBV25-1 to TRBJ2-2, with 12 positions matching TRBD1. The CDR3 sequence: CASNGDRGQRELFF. CDR3 nucleotides: TGTGCCAGCAATGGGGACAGGGGGCAGAGGGAGCTGTTTTTT.